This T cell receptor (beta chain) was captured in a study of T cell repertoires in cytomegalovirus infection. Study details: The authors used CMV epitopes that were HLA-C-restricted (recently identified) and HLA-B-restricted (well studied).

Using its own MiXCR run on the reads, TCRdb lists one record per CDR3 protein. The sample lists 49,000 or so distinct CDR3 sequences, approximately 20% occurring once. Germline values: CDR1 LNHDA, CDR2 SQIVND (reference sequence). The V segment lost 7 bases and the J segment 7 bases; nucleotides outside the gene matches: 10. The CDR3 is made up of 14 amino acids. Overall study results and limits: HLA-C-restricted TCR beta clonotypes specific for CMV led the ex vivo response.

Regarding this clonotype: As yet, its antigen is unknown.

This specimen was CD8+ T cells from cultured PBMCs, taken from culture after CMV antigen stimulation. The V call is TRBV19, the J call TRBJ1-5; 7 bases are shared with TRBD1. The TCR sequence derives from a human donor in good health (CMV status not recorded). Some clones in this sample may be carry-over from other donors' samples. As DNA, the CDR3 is TGTGCCAGTACCACGAAACAGGGGCGCCAGCCCCAGCATTTT. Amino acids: CASTTKQGRQPQHF.